The 14 T cell receptor beta chains below were found in one sample sequenced in a study of HIV-infected patients and healthy controls. Reverse transcription used 450 to 550 ng RNA and constant-region primers for alpha and beta. Using multiplexing indices, alpha and beta chain libraries were generated apart by chain-specific third strand synthesis. TCRdb ran MiXCR on the 5' RACE reads and lists one entry per CDR3 protein. The data contain 6,000 to 8,000 distinct CDR3 sequences, 11% of them singletons. The repertoire came from unfractionated whole blood and reflected all unsorted peripheral T cells. The starting material was blood, obtained before antiretroviral therapy. The receptors stem from an adult with HIV infection.

In this sample, this clonotype is medium-sized (0.01 to 0.1%). At one end the junction does not follow the germline gene, possibly because of a read error. The chain recombines TRBV7-7 with TRBJ2-1; 7 nucleotides line up with TRBD2. Germline lookup yields CDR1 SSHAT and CDR2 FNYEAQ (reference sequence). The CDR3 spans 11 residues. The CDR3: CASSSGLEIFF. In nucleotides, the CDR3 is TGTGCTAGCAGTTCTGGACTAGAAATCTTCTTC.

This clonotype was picked up many times. The chain employs TRBV14 and TRBJ1-1; D uncertain. Trimming stripped 0 bases from V and 4 bases from J, with 6 bases between. This CDR3 contains 13 residues. CDR1 is SGHDN and CDR2 is FVKESK in the germline V gene. CDR3 region: CASSQDVVTEAFF. The CDR3 DNA follows: TGTGCCAGCAGCCAAGATGTGGTCACTGAAGCTTTCTTT.

This clonotype has a count of ten or more. The V and J genes are TRBV28 and TRBJ2-5; TRBD2 matches at 8 bases. The CDR3 spans 17 residues. V shed 7 bases, J shed 1 base, and the junction held 14 bases outside the gene matches. Germline V lookup: CDR1 MDHEN, CDR2 SYDVKM. The CDR3 sequence: CASTPVGLAGIQETQYF. The CDR3 DNA follows: TGTGCCAGCACCCCAGTGGGTTTAGCGGGGATCCAAGAGACCCAGTACTTC.

The chain uses TRBV30 and TRBJ2-3, with D perhaps assigned TRBD1 or TRBD2 (5 bases each). Germline CDR1 GTSNPN, CDR2 SVGIG (reference sequence). This CDR3 region has 13 residues. Trimming shortened V by 8 bases and J by 3 bases, and 15 bases separated the two germline ends. The CDR3 reads CARLQVSTDTQYF. The CDR3 DNA reads as TGTGCCCGACTACAGGTTTCGACAGATACGCAGTATTTT. The whole variable domain, filled in from reference TRBV30 and TRBJ2-3, reads SQTIHQWPATLVQPVGSPLSLECTVEGTSNPNLYWYRQAAGRGLQLLFYSVGIGQISSEVPQNLSASRPQDRQFILSSKKLLLSDSGFYLCARLQVSTDTQYFGPGTRLTVL.

By share, this clonotype ranks as medium-sized. The gene calls are TRBV5-1 and TRBJ1-2, with 8 bases matching TRBD1. The CDR3 has 17 residues. From germline, CDR1 is SGHRS and CDR2 YFSETQ. V lost 0 bases to trimming and J lost 1 base; unmatched junction nucleotides: 8. DNA of the CDR3: TGCGCCAGCAGCTTGGAAGGACAGGGTAATTTTAACTATGGCTACACCTTC. Protein product: CASSLEGQGNFNYGYTF. Drawing the rest from reference TRBV5-1 and TRBJ1-2, the complete variable domain is KAGVTQTPRYLIKTRGQQVTLSCSPISGHRSVSWYQQTPGQGLQFLFEYFSETQRNKGNFPGRFSGRQFSNSRSEMNVSTLELGDSALYLCASSLEGQGNFNYGYTFGSGTRLTVV.

This clonotype is labeled as medium-sized. This rearrangement joins TRBV28 to TRBJ1-2; tentative D call: TRBD1 (5 bases). Germline assignment: CDR1 MDHEN and CDR2 SYDVKM. The CDR3 spans 13 residues. V was cut by 6 bases and J by 3 bases, with 11 bases left in between. The CDR3 DNA sequence: TGTGCCAGCAGCTCCAGGGAAGACTATGGCTACACCTTC. This gives the protein CASSSREDYGYTF.

This clonotype was counted only a few times. The CDR3 reads CASSYSDRGNYPPQHF. The CDR3 DNA reads as TGTGCCAGCAGTTACTCAGACAGGGGAAATTATCCGCCCCAGCATTTT. The chain employs TRBV6-6 and TRBJ1-5, with 8 nucleotides matching TRBD1. Germline trimming cut 0 bases from V and 9 bases from J; bases unmatched to any gene: 10. The germline V gene encodes CDR1 MNHNY and CDR2 SVGAGI (reference sequence). CDR3 length: 16 residues.

This clonotype is medium-sized. The V and J genes are TRBV20-1 and TRBJ1-5; D remains unclear. V was pared by 3 bases and J by 4 bases, with 7 bases between. The germline V gene encodes CDR1 DFQATT and CDR2 SNEGSKA (reference sequence). This CDR3 comprises 12 residues. CDR3 coding DNA: TGCAGTGCTAGGTGGGGAAATCAGCCCCAGCATTTT. Protein sequence: CSARWGNQPQHF.

V gene TRBV4-1 combines with J gene TRBJ1-5, with D possibly being TRBD1 (5 bases). Trimming pared 0 bases from V and 6 bases from J, leaving 9 bases between. The CDR3 is 14 residues long. From germline, CDR1 is MGHRA and CDR2 YSYEKL. The CDR3 spells CASSQDDGAQPQHF. The DNA of the CDR3 is TGCGCCAGCAGCCAAGATGACGGGGCTCAGCCCCAGCATTTT.

The genes are TRBV14 and TRBJ1-2; D not resolved. The CDR3 length is 14 residues. The germline V gene has CDR1 SGHDN and CDR2 FVKESK. Trimming took off 1 base at V and 8 bases at J, with 14 bases between the two ends. CDR3 region: CASSQAGTMIGYTF. The CDR3, as DNA: TGTGCCAGCAGCCAAGCAGGAACAATGATAGGCTACACCTTC.

This clonotype is judged medium-sized. V is TRBV29-1 and J is TRBJ1-4; the match to TRBD1 covers 8 bases. Per germline, CDR1 SQVTM and CDR2 ANQGSEA. J gave up 7 bases and V 7 bases, and 5 bases lay outside the gene matches. CDR3 size: 12 residues. CDR3 protein: CSARTGSEKLFF. The CDR3 nucleotides are TGCAGCGCTAGGACAGGGAGTGAAAAACTGTTTTTT.

This clonotype was observed many times. The chain is built from TRBV12-3 or TRBV12-4 and TRBJ1-5; no clear D. The length of the CDR3 is 16 residues. V lost 2 bases to trimming and J lost 6 bases, with 17 bases between them. The CDR3 DNA is TGTGCCAGCAGTTTACGAGGGATCGGAGAGGGTCAGCCCCAGCATTTT. Encoded protein: CASSLRGIGEGQPQHF.

This clonotype was detected many times. V and J are TRBV29-1 and TRBJ2-2; D may be TRBD1 (5 bases). V was cut by 5 bases and J by 0 bases, with 10 bases left in between. The germline V gene encodes CDR1 SQVTM and CDR2 ANQGSEA. The CDR3 contains 14 residues. In DNA form, the CDR3 reads TGCAGCGTTAGCCCACAGGCGAACACCGGGGAGCTGTTTTTT. Translation: CSVSPQANTGELFF.

This clonotype was observed many times. The V gene is TRBV10-3, the J gene TRBJ1-1; perhaps TRBD1 as D (6 bases). The CDR3 is 14 amino acids. Per germline, CDR1 ENHRY and CDR2 SYGVKD. V was clipped by 6 bases and J by 4 bases, with 15 bases between them. The CDR3: CAISQGFGGTEAFF. CDR3 in DNA: TGTGCCATCAGCCAGGGGTTTGGTGGCACTGAAGCTTTCTTT.